This is a list of T cell receptor beta chains from one sample in a study of STAT5B mutations in CD4+ large granular lymphocyte leukemia. The repertoire was sequenced with immunoSEQ multiplex PCR; TCRdb's copy has only in-frame clones and lacks some. The profile covers 35,000 to 40,000 clones, with 70% to 90% appearing a single time and approximately 1.2% taken by the ten largest. The specimen sequenced was CD4+ T cells from blood buffy coats. Receptors originate from a human donor in good health. The conserved cysteine and the conserved F or W are not part of the CDR3 here.

j_call v_call cdr3_aa
TRBJ2-7 TRBV18 ASSPPGTGVYEQY
TRBJ1-6 TRBV30 AWSAGTPGNSPLH
TRBJ1-3 TRBV6-1 ALIEGFGNTIY
TRBJ2-2 TRBV18 ASSPGQGFTGELF
TRBJ1-1 TRBV11-3 ASSLEQGEAF
TRBJ2-7 TRBV4-2 ASSRGWDSYEQY
TRBJ2-5 TRBV19 ASGPRAQETQY
TRBJ2-3 TRBV9 ASSVATTGSTDTQY
TRBJ2-5 TRBV30 AWSLGGETQY
TRBJ2-3 TRBV13 ASSLRGGSTDTQY
TRBJ1-5 TRBV11-2 ASSLSSNQPQH
TRBJ1-6 TRBV7-3 ASSPGQGPYNSPLH
TRBJ2-1 TRBV10-3 AISESEGSNYNEQF
TRBJ1-4 TRBV27 ASSLEGANEKLF
TRBJ1-3 TRBV10-3 AISESGTGTGNTIY
TRBJ2-1 TRBV13 ASSPWSGNEQF
TRBJ2-1 TRBV11-2 ASSLSRVGNEQF
TRBJ2-1 TRBV11-2 ASSLDLAPYNEQF
TRBJ2-7 TRBV6-5 ASSTWLADSYEQY
TRBJ1-2 TRBV6-5 ASSLGGTGNYGYT
TRBJ2-1 TRBV18 ASSSQRAAYNEQF
TRBJ1-1 TRBV7-6 ASSLAVGQGVF
TRBJ1-2 TRBV7-8 ASSLVKGGYGYT
TRBJ2-7 TRBV18 ASSPFGGQGVTYEQY
TRBJ2-5 TRBV6-1 AGAGAIQETQY
TRBJ1-2 TRBV10-3 AIRRTGNYGYT
TRBJ2-5 TRBV5-1 ASSYGSLGETQY
TRBJ2-3 TRBV28 ASTLVGAQY
TRBJ2-1 TRBV19 ASSPDSSSYNEQF
TRBJ2-7 TRBV6-1 ASSQKGDTYEQY
TRBJ1-6 TRBV30 ACNPKTSSYNSPLH
TRBJ1-1 TRBV27 ASSLRPGSTEAF
TRBJ2-7 TRBV13 ASSPIKGYSEQY
TRBJ2-2 TRBV7-2 ASSLGTGEAGELF
TRBJ2-7 TRBV7-2 ASSLRQGAINEQY
TRBJ2-1 TRBV5-1 ARPGQGEKNEQF
TRBJ1-4 TRBV5-1 ASSLGQGGEKLF
TRBJ1-6 TRBV6-1 ASSEAESNSPLH
TRBJ1-4 TRBV28 ASSRPGVPEKLF
TRBJ1-2 TRBV25-1 ASSEFGGGYT
TRBJ2-7 TRBV18 ASSPLASGNSYEQY
TRBJ2-5 TRBV30 AWSVEGLELETQY
TRBJ1-1 TRBV11-1 ASSLGDSTEAF
TRBJ1-1 TRBV7-3 ASSLRGFNTEAF
TRBJ2-2 TRBV11-1 ASSPGQGRVLF
TRBJ2-7 TRBV7-2 ASSLVWYEQY